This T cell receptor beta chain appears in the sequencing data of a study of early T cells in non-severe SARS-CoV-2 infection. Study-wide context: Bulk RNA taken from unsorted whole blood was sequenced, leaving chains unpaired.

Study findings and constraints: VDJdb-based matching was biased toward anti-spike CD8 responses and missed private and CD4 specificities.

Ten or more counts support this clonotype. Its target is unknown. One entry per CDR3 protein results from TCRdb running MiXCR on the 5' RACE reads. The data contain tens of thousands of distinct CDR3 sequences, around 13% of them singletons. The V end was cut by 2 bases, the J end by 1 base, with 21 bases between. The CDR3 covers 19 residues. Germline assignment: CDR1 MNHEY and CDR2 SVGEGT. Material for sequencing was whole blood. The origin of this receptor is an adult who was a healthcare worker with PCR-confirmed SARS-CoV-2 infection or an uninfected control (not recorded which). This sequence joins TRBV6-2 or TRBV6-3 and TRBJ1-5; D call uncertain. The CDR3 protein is CASSYLSDWPPRSNQPQHF. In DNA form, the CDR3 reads TGTGCCAGCAGTTACCTATCGGATTGGCCTCCCCGAAGCAATCAGCCCCAGCATTTT.